This is a list of T cell receptor beta chains from one sample in a study of T cell changes during pregnancy in multiple sclerosis. Here immunoSEQ multiplex PCR was the method, and the copy in TCRdb shows in-frame clones only, minus some. The table has roughly 75,000 clones, around 89% seen once. The specimen was peripheral blood, collected before pregnancy. These receptors were taken from a female donor with multiple sclerosis, enrolled in a pregnancy study. CDR3s include the opening cysteine and the closing phenylalanine or tryptophan. Fields, in order: J gene, CDR3 length, clone size, V gene, D gene, CDR3 DNA, CDR3 protein. A D gene is named only where the DNA matches it firmly. A clone size is listed for some rows: how often the clone was seen (once, few, many), or a class if it is expanded.

TRBJ2-2 18 once TRBV9 TRBD2 TGTGCCAGCAGCGTAGGGTCGAGCGGGGGAGGTGAGGCCGGGGAGCTGTTTTTT CASSVGSSGGGEAGELFF
TRBJ2-3 17 - TRBV9 - TGTGCCAGCAGCGTACTTTCAGGGGCGATGAGCACAGATACGCAGTATTTT CASSVLSGAMSTDTQYF
TRBJ1-6 15 - TRBV7-2 - TGTGCCAGCAGCGGGACACCTACCTATAATTCACCCCTCCACTTT CASSGTPTYNSPLHF
TRBJ1-2 15 once TRBV5-1 - TGCGCCAGCAGCTTGGGGGTTGACAGGCTCTATGGCTACACCTTC CASSLGVDRLYGYTF
TRBJ1-1 14 - TRBV10-2 TRBD1 TGCGCCAGCAGTGAGACAGGGGCGAACACTGAAGCTTTCTTT CASSETGANTEAFF
TRBJ2-5 17 - TRBV5-1 - TGCGCCAGCAGCGTAAGCCCAGGGGGACTCCCTGAAGAGACCCAGTACTTC CASSVSPGGLPEETQYF
TRBJ1-6 13 few TRBV6-5 TRBD1 TGTGCCAGCACACAGGGGAGGAGTTCACCCCTCCACTTT CASTQGRSSPLHF
TRBJ1-1 14 - TRBV7-2 - TGTGCCAGCAGCCCACGCCAGGGGAACACTGAAGCTTTCTTT CASSPRQGNTEAFF
TRBJ1-1 15 - TRBV18 - TGTGCCAGCTCACCACCCCTCCCCGGGATAACTGAAGCTTTCTTT CASSPPLPGITEAFF
TRBJ2-1 15 - TRBV6-5 - TGTGCCAGCAGTTACGTCGGACTGTCCTACAATGAGCAGTTCTTC CASSYVGLSYNEQFF
TRBJ2-6 15 - TRBV11-1 - TGTGCCAGCAGCTTGGGGGCGCCGGGGGCCAACGTCCTGACTTTC CASSLGAPGANVLTF
TRBJ2-7 15 - TRBV6-1 TRBD2 TGTGCCAGCAGTGAACGGGGGGACGCAGCCCACGAGCAGTACTTC CASSERGDAAHEQYF
TRBJ2-7 17 - TRBV5-8 TRBD1 TGTGCCAGCAGCTTGGGGTTGGGGGACAGCCTACACTACGAGCAGTACTTC CASSLGLGDSLHYEQYF
TRBJ2-5 15 - TRBV6-6 TRBD2 TGTGCCAGCAGTCGGCTAGCGGGGGGGCGAGAGACCCAGTACTTC CASSRLAGGRETQYF
TRBJ1-5 15 once TRBV5-1 TRBD1 TGCGCCAGCAGCCTAGGACAGGGTGGCAATCAGCCCCAGCATTTT CASSLGQGGNQPQHF
TRBJ1-1 14 - TRBV11-3 TRBD1 TGTGCCAGCAGCCGCAGGGGGCGCGGGACTGAAGCTTTCTTT CASSRRGRGTEAFF
TRBJ2-4 12 once TRBV19 - TGTGCCGGACACAGGGTTTTCAACATTCAGTACTTC CAGHRVFNIQYF
TRBJ2-5 15 - TRBV5-1 - TGCGCCAGCAGCTTGGTTGGGGCAGGGGCAGAGACCCAGTACTTC CASSLVGAGAETQYF
TRBJ1-6 14 - TRBV7-6 - TGTGCCAGCAGCTTAGGAACAGGGAATTCACCCCTCCACTTT CASSLGTGNSPLHF
TRBJ2-4 13 - TRBV29-1 - TGCAGCGGTGGGCAGGGTCAGGAAAACATTCAGTACTTC CSGGQGQENIQYF
TRBJ1-3 12 once TRBV7-2 - TGTGCCAGCAGCAGCCGAGCGGACACCATATATTTT CASSSRADTIYF
TRBJ1-1 13 once TRBV18 TRBD1 TGTGCCAGCTCACCCGACAGGGGCACTGAAGCTTTCTTT CASSPDRGTEAFF